The 9 T cell receptor beta chains below all came from one sample that was sequenced in a study of T cells in localized non-small cell lung cancer. Some clones are missing from TCRdb's copy, which holds only in-frame ones; the method was immunoSEQ multiplex PCR. The table shows 20,000 to 25,000 clones, with roughly nine tenths occurring only once. Source: peripheral blood, taken before any cancer treatment. The source is a male donor aged 60 or over with stage I lung adenocarcinoma.

V is TRBV2 and J is TRBJ2-3; D call uncertain. V lost 1 base and J lost 1, with 3 bases in between. In germline, CDR1 is SNHLY, CDR2 FYNNEI. CDR3 size: 13 residues. CDR3 nucleotides: TGTGCCAGCAGTGAAGGGGGCACAGATACGCAGTATTTT. This gives the protein CASSEGGTDTQYF.

V and J are TRBV4-1 and TRBJ2-2; D possibly corresponds to TRBD2 (5 bases). Germline V CDR1 and CDR2: MGHRA, YSYEKL. V was shortened by 4 bases and J by 6 bases, with 9 bases between the two germline ends. This CDR3 has 13 residues. Here the CDR3 DNA reads TGCGCCAGCAGCCTTCAACTAGCCGGGGAGCTGTTTTTT. Its protein is CASSLQLAGELFF.

The rearrangement links TRBV5-4 to TRBJ2-5; TRBD2 aligns across 13 bases. Germline CDR1 SGHNT, CDR2 YYREEE (reference sequence). The ends lost 3 bases at V and 1 base at J; junction bases unmatched: 6. The CDR3 is 17 amino acids. The CDR3 nucleotides are TGTGCCAGCAGCTCCCCTACTAGCGGGAGGGTCCAAGAGACCCAGTACTTC. Translation: CASSSPTSGRVQETQYF.

The V call is TRBV7-2, the J call TRBJ2-1, with 11 bases that match TRBD2. The CDR3 length is 14 residues. V lost 7 bases to trimming and J lost 4 bases; unmatched junction nucleotides: 3. CDR1 and CDR2 from the germline V gene are SGHTA and FQGNSA. CDR3 protein: CASTTSGGYNEQFF. CDR3 DNA sequence: TGTGCCAGCACCACTAGCGGGGGATACAATGAGCAGTTCTTC. The whole variable domain, remainder taken from reference TRBV7-2 and TRBJ2-1, is GAGVSQSPSNKVTEKGKDVELRCDPISGHTALYWYRQSLGQGLEFLIYFQGNSAPDKSGLPSDRFSAERTGGSVSTLTIQRTQQEDSAVYLCASTTSGGYNEQFFGPGTRLTVL.

The V call is TRBV7-9, the J call TRBJ2-3, with a possible D match to TRBD1 (6 bases). The CDR3 is made up of 13 amino acids. Looked up from germline, CDR1 is SEHNR and CDR2 is FQNEAQ (reference sequence). The V and J ends lost 6 bases and 9 bases respectively, with 16 bases between them. The CDR3 protein is CASRATGFDTQYF. The CDR3, as DNA: TGTGCCAGCAGAGCTACAGGGTTCGACACGCAGTATTTT.

This clone was observed a single time. The genes are TRBV7-9 and TRBJ1-1; no definite D call. Germline V lookup: CDR1 SEHNR, CDR2 FQNEAQ (reference sequence). This CDR3 is 14 amino acids long. V lost 1 base and J 2 bases, leaving 8 bases between the germline ends. The CDR3 bases are TGTGCCAGCAGCTTAGGTCTCTCCAACACTGAAGCTTTCTTT. It encodes CASSLGLSNTEAFF.

The chain is built from TRBV18 and TRBJ2-7; D assignment may be TRBD1 or TRBD2 (5 bases each). With 3 bases removed from V and 7 bases from J, the gap between germline ends came to 19 bases. CDR1 and CDR2 from the germline V gene are KGHSH and LQKENI. This CDR3 contains 15 residues. CDR3: CASSPSGTPGGEQYF. CDR3 DNA sequence: TGTGCCAGCTCACCTTCCGGGACCCCGGGCGGGGAGCAGTACTTC.

V gene TRBV7-9 combines with J gene TRBJ2-7, with 7 bases that match TRBD1. The germline gives CDR1 SEHNR, CDR2 FQNEAQ (reference sequence). CDR3 length: 12 residues. V lost 5 bases, J lost 5 bases, and 3 bases stayed unmatched. CDR3: CASSETGDEQYF. The DNA of the CDR3 is TGTGCCAGCAGCGAAACAGGGGACGAGCAGTACTTC.

The chain links TRBV20-1 to TRBJ2-1, with TRBD2 identical over 10 bases. In germline, CDR1 is DFQATT, CDR2 SNEGSKA (reference sequence). The CDR3 totals 11 residues. After removal of 6 bases from V and 10 bases from J, the junction contained 3 bases not matched to a gene. CDR3 region: CSATTSGEQFF. The CDR3 DNA is TGCAGTGCAACGACTAGCGGGGAGCAGTTCTTC.